This T cell receptor (beta chain) was sequenced for a study of cytomegalovirus exposure and HLA in healthy donors. General observations from the study: It is likely that the observed cluster of highly shared sequence variants was a sequencing artifact. Roughly even sequencing depth across donors was the assumption behind the presence/absence analyses.

To note about this clone: Its specificity is not known.

Amplification used 60 Vbeta primers and 13 Jbeta primers. Clones were sequenced by immunoSEQ multiplex PCR, and TCRdb holds only the in-frame ones, with some missing. Among 250,000 to 300,000 clones listed, about 90% were seen once. Germline loops: CDR1 SGHTS, CDR2 YDEGEE. This CDR3 comprises 18 residues. Losses at the gene ends were 0 bases for V and 7 bases for J; bases not matched to a gene: 8. The sequence was collected from a girl aged 2-9 years in good health and CMV-seronegative. The J gene is TRBJ2-3, the V gene TRBV5-8; TRBD2 matches at 16 bases. The sequenced sample was PBMCs. The DNA of the CDR3 is TGTGCCAGCAGCTTGGAAGGGACTAGCGGGAGGGCCAGGAATACGCAGTATTTT. It translates to CASSLEGTSGRARNTQYF.